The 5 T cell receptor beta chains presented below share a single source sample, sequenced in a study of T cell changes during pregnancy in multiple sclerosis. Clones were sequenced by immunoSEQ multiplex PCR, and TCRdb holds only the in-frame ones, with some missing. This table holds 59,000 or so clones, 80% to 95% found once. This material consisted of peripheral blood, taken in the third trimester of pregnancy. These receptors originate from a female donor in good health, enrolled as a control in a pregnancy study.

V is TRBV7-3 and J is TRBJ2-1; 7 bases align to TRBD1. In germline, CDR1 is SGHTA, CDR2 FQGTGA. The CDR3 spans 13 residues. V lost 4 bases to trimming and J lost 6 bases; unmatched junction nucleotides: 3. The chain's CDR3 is CASSSRTGNEQFF. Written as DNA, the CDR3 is TGTGCCAGCAGCTCCCGGACAGGCAATGAGCAGTTCTTC.

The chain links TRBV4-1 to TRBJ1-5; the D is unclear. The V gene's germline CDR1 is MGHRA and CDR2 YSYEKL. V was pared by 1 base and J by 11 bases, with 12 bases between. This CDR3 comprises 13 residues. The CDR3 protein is CASSQASVGTQHF. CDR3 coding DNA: TGCGCCAGCAGCCAAGCGAGCGTGGGTACCCAGCATTTT.

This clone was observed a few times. The CDR3 spells CATSRAGGRAAFF. The CDR3 nucleotides read TGTGCCACCAGCAGAGCGGGAGGACGAGCAGCTTTCTTT. This rearrangement joins TRBV15 to TRBJ1-1; D ambiguous. Trimming removed 1 base at V and 10 bases at J, with 13 bases between. The germline V gene encodes CDR1 LNHNV and CDR2 YYDKDF (reference sequence). The CDR3 is made up of 13 amino acids. The full variable domain, its missing parts supplied by reference TRBV15 and TRBJ1-1, is DAMVIQNPRYQVTQFGKPVTLSCSQTLNHNVMYWYQQKSSQAPKLLFHYYDKDFNNEADTPDNFQSRRPNTSFCFLDIRSPGLGDTAMYLCATSRAGGRAAFFGQGTRLTVV.

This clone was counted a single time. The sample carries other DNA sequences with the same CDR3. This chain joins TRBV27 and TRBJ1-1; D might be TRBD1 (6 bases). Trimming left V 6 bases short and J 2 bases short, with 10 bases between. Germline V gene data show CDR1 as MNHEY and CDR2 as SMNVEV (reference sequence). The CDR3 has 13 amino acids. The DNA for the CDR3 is TGTGCCAGCAGCCAACAGGGAAACACTGAAGCTTTCTTT. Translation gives CASSQQGNTEAFF.

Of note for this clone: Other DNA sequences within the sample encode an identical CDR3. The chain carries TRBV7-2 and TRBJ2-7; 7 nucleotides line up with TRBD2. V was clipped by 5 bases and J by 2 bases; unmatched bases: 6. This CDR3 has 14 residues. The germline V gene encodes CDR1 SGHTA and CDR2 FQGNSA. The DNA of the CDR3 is TGTGCCAGCAGCCCCCCCGGGGGGACCTACGAGCAGTACTTC. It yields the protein CASSPPGGTYEQYF.